This T cell receptor beta chain was observed in a study of blood T cell repertoires in COVID-19. Turning to the study itself: Spain, Italy and the United States supplied samples that represented acute and convalescent COVID-19. T cells, B-cell-depleted T cells, or PBMCs supplied cDNA or gDNA.

In germline, CDR1 is SEHNR, CDR2 FQNEAQ (reference sequence). This CDR3 region has 15 residues. After removal of 4 bases from V and 4 bases from J, the junction contained 6 bases not matched to a gene. This clone is a singleton in its sample. Original processing notes: Estimation of nucleated cell counts was performed using reference gene primer amplification. Clones were read by immunoSEQ multiplex PCR, and TCRdb kept only the in-frame ones, dropping some. The DNA gave D and trimming, while V, J and clone size come from that table. In the table there are 95,000 or so clones, 70% to 80% of which are singletons.

The TCR comes from a woman of 80 years or more with active or convalescent COVID-19. The sample was peripheral blood. The chain carries TRBV7-9 and TRBJ2-1; 8 bases agree with TRBD2. This CDR3 reads CASSWLAGTYNEQFF. CDR3 nucleotides: TGTGCCAGCAGCTGGTTAGCGGGAACGTACAATGAGCAGTTCTTC. The full variable domain, completed using reference TRBV7-9 and TRBJ2-1, is DTGVSQNPRHKITKRGQNVTFRCDPISEHNRLYWYRQTLGQGPEFLTYFQNEAQLEKSRLLSDRFSAERPKGSFSTLEIQRTEQGDSAMYLCASSWLAGTYNEQFFGPGTRLTVL.